Shown below are 16 T cell receptor beta chains from a single sample sequenced in a study of yellow fever vaccine responses in identical twins. Via MiXCR, TCRdb re-called the RT-PCR reads, giving one row per CDR3 protein. This table has over 20,000 distinct CDR3 sequences, roughly 80% appearing once. Here the sequenced sample was T cells from blood (PBMCs), unsorted or a sorted subset (not recorded which), taken before or after yellow fever vaccination (not recorded which). The receptors stem from a woman under 30 who received the yellow fever vaccine.

With regard to this clonotype: Because the CDR3 is missing its conserved closing phenylalanine or tryptophan, this is likely a read error. The chain has TRBV10-2 and TRBJ2-2; D possibly corresponds to TRBD1 (5 bases). Germline V lookup: CDR1 WSHSY, CDR2 SAAADI. Trimming cost V 2 bases and J 6 bases, with 7 bases left between them. This CDR3 contains 13 residues. The CDR3, as DNA: TGCGCCAGCAGTGAGCGCAGGGCCGGGGAGCTGTTTGTT. As protein: CASSERRAGELFV.

This chain links TRBV14 with TRBJ2-1; D unresolved. The CDR3 runs 19 residues. Trimming pared 2 bases from V and 6 bases from J, leaving 26 bases between. Germline CDR1 is SGHDN and CDR2 is FVKESK. The CDR3, as DNA: TGTGCCAGCAGCCAATCCTCCGGACGGCTGATCAGTGTGACCAATGAGCAGTTCTTC. This encodes CASSQSSGRLISVTNEQFF.

V is TRBV29-1 and J is TRBJ1-1; D unresolved. Trimming took 3 bases from V and 4 from J, leaving 9 bases between them. The germline V gene encodes CDR1 SQVTM and CDR2 ANQGSEA. The CDR3 runs to 12 residues. The CDR3 sequence is CSVDGVGTEAFF. The CDR3 nucleotides read TGCAGCGTTGACGGGGTCGGCACTGAAGCTTTCTTT.

The V gene is TRBV13, the J gene TRBJ2-5; 12 bases align to TRBD2. J gave up 1 base and V 6 bases, and 6 bases lay outside the gene matches. The CDR3 covers 16 residues. Germline-derived CDR1 and CDR2 are PRHDT and FYEKMQ (reference sequence). CDR3 in amino acids: CASRAGTSGPQETQYF. CDR3 in DNA: TGTGCCAGCAGGGCCGGGACTAGCGGGCCCCAAGAGACCCAGTACTTC.

The rearrangement uses TRBV12-3 or TRBV12-4 and TRBJ1-4; D uncertain. The CDR3 has 13 amino acids. V was pared by 3 bases and J by 10 bases, with 12 bases between. This CDR3 reads CASSFPSSGKLFF. CDR3 sequence (DNA): TGTGCCAGCAGTTTCCCTTCGAGTGGAAAACTGTTTTTT.

V is TRBV5-5 and J is TRBJ1-1; 8 nucleotides align to TRBD1. The CDR3 sequence is 15 residues long. Germline V gives CDR1 SGHKS, CDR2 YYEKEE (reference sequence). J was trimmed by 3 bases and V by 4 bases; bases with no gene match: 8. The CDR3 DNA reads TGTGCCAGCAGCCTTTGGACAGGGAGGGACACTGAAGCTTTCTTT. Its translation: CASSLWTGRDTEAFF.

The table lists this clonotype with a few counts. J is TRBJ2-1 and V is TRBV7-6; 9 bases are shared with TRBD1. CDR1 is SGHVS, CDR2 FNYEAQ, per germline. V lost 5 bases to trimming and J lost 5 bases; unmatched junction nucleotides: 7. This CDR3 has 15 residues. CDR3 sequence (DNA): TGTGCCAGCAGCCTGGGACAGGGTCTCAACAATGAGCAGTTCTTC. Translated, it gives CASSLGQGLNNEQFF.

The gene calls are TRBV11-1 and TRBJ2-1, with 7 bases identical to TRBD2. CDR1 is SGHAT and CDR2 is FQDESV in the germline V gene (reference sequence). The CDR3 runs 15 residues. V trimming: 2 bases; J trimming: 5 bases; junction bases outside the gene matches: 6. CDR3 sequence reads: CASSLSGGVDNEQFF. Written as DNA, the CDR3 is TGTGCCAGCAGCTTATCGGGGGGAGTCGACAATGAGCAGTTCTTC.

The chain combines TRBV5-1 with TRBJ1-4; D gene ambiguous. Germline CDR1 and CDR2: SGHRS and YFSETQ. The CDR3 has 14 residues. V was shortened by 0 bases and J by 5 bases, with 8 bases between the two germline ends. This CDR3 is CASSLVAPNEKLFF. DNA of the CDR3: TGCGCCAGCAGCTTGGTTGCCCCAAATGAAAAACTGTTTTTT.

The chain is built from TRBV7-2 and TRBJ2-1; 10 nucleotides agree with TRBD1. The germline gives CDR1 SGHTA, CDR2 FQGNSA. After removal of 0 bases from V and 9 bases from J, the junction contained 11 bases not matched to a gene. The CDR3 loop spans 17 amino acids. The CDR3 nucleotides are TGTGCCAGCAGCTTAGCTGGGGACAGGGGCTTCTTGGGTGAGCAGTTCTTC. Its translation is CASSLAGDRGFLGEQFF.

This clonotype was found once. This chain uses TRBV4-1 with TRBJ2-7; D is ambiguous. Looked up from germline, CDR1 is MGHRA and CDR2 is YSYEKL. The CDR3 has 13 residues. V was clipped by 1 base and J by 6 bases, with 10 bases between them. The CDR3 loop reads CASSQAQQGEQYV. CDR3 DNA: TGCGCCAGCAGCCAAGCCCAGCAAGGCGAGCAGTACGTC.

The chain uses TRBV4-1 and TRBJ2-4; 9 bases are a match to TRBD1. Per germline, CDR1 MGHRA and CDR2 YSYEKL. This CDR3 has 15 amino acids. After removal of 0 bases from V and 9 bases from J, the junction contained 6 bases not matched to a gene. As DNA, the CDR3 is TGCGCCAGCAGCCAAGACGTTGGGACAGGGCTCATTCAGTACTTC. Its protein product is CASSQDVGTGLIQYF.

The CDR3, as DNA: TGCAGCGTTGGACTTCAGGGGGGTGAAAAACTGTTTTTT. This encodes CSVGLQGGEKLFF. V and J are TRBV29-1 and TRBJ1-4; TRBD1 matches at 7 bases. CDR3 length: 13 amino acids. Germline trimming cut 4 bases from V and 7 bases from J; bases unmatched to any gene: 6. Per the germline V gene, CDR1 is SQVTM and CDR2 is ANQGSEA.

This CDR3 reads CAGQRQGATEQYV. The DNA of the CDR3 is TGTGCCGGCCAAAGACAGGGGGCTACCGAGCAGTACGTC. This sequence joins TRBV13 and TRBJ2-7, with 10 bases fitting TRBD1. CDR3 size: 13 residues. Germline V gene data show CDR1 as PRHDT and CDR2 as FYEKMQ (reference sequence). Unmatched junction bases numbered 10, after V lost 11 bases and J lost 6 bases.

The chain links TRBV20-1 to TRBJ1-2, with D maybe TRBD1 (6 bases). V dropped 3 bases and J dropped 7 bases, with 12 bases sitting between them. The CDR3 loop spans 12 amino acids. Germline CDR1 DFQATT, CDR2 SNEGSKA (reference sequence). CDR3 nucleotides: TGCAGTGCTAGTTCGGGGGGCTTTGGCTACACCTTC. Its translation is CSASSGGFGYTF.

The chain couples TRBV11-1 to TRBJ1-2, with a possible D match to TRBD1 (6 bases). The V end was cut by 5 bases, the J end by 8 bases, with 18 bases between. Germline assignment: CDR1 SGHAT and CDR2 FQDESV (reference sequence). This CDR3 has 14 residues. The CDR3, as DNA: TGTGCCAGCAGCGCGCGGGACACTGGGGGAGGCTACACCTTC. Protein sequence: CASSARDTGGGYTF.